This record looks at one T cell receptor (beta chain) sequence and its context. Its target is not known. These data come from a study of beta chain features in type 1 diabetes. Every isolated RNA sample was fully reverse transcribed, so sequencing captured expressed TCRB transcripts. Data came from immunoSEQ multiplex PCR; TCRdb stores just in-frame clones and leaves some out. The sample includes roughly 150,000 clones, about a tenth of them seen just once. Study observations and caveats: Among patients with Type 1 diabetes, TCRB CDR3s were moderately but significantly shorter in every one of the four CD4+ subsets.

Every participating donor gave one draw, a heparinised blood sample averaging roughly 100 mL. Stem cell-like memory, regulatory, central memory and naive CD4+ cells were sorted via CD45RO/CCR7/CD25/CD127/CD95/CD27. CDR3 size: 15 residues. Trimming left V 7 bases short and J 2 bases short, with 15 bases between. Germline CDR1 reads MNHNY; CDR2 reads SVGAGI (reference sequence). The TCR comes from a man aged 30-40 years with type 1 diabetes. The chain employs TRBV6-6 and TRBJ1-5; TRBD1 might be the D (5 bases). Sequencing input: central memory CD4+ T cells from blood. In nucleotides, the CDR3 is TGTGCCAGCACCCAGACGACAGTCGGCAATCAGCCCCAGCATTTT. Translated: CASTQTTVGNQPQHF.